Here is one TCR beta chain with its context. Germline V lookup: CDR1 MNHNS, CDR2 SASEGT. V lost 4 bases and J lost 12; bases outside the gene matches: 11. This CDR3 has 14 residues. Each CDR3 protein is one row after TCRdb ran MiXCR on the reads. The sample records 29,000 or so distinct CDR3 sequences, over 15% being singletons. This sample is drawn from a study of patients with pleural tuberculosis. This receptor was identified in a human donor with pleural tuberculosis. This rearrangement joins TRBV6-1 to TRBJ2-1, with 8 positions matching TRBD2. The sequenced sample consisted of peripheral blood. CDR3 DNA sequence: TGTGCCAGCAGTGCAGCGGGAGTGGTCGATGGGCAGTTCTTC. As protein: CASSAAGVVDGQFF.